Listed below are T cell receptor beta chains from one sample, sequenced in a study of T cells after yellow fever vaccination. TCRdb redid the calling of the 5' RACE reads with MiXCR, one entry per CDR3 protein. This repertoire shows around 550,000 distinct CDR3 sequences, roughly 19% found once; its top ten account for more than 13%. Sample: PBMCs, taken 15 days after the yellow fever booster vaccination. These receptors originate from a man aged 25 to 45 who received the YFV17D yellow fever vaccine. CDR3s include the opening cysteine and the closing phenylalanine or tryptophan. A D gene is named only where the DNA matches it firmly. The size entry is marked missing in some rows and otherwise reads once, few, many or a size class.

j_gene	d_gene	v_gene	abundance	CDR3nt	CDR3aa
TRBJ1-1	-	TRBV10-3	-	TGTGCCATCAGTGGGGGCTTGGGGGGAAACACTGAAGCTTTCTTT	CAISGGLGGNTEAFF
TRBJ2-1	-	TRBV6-1	few	TGTGCCAGCAGTCCCCGGGACCCTTTTCCGGAGTTCTTC	CASSPRDPFPEFF
TRBJ2-7	-	TRBV19	-	TGTGCCAGTAGCCGGGACGTCAAGGCGTACGAGCAGTACTTC	CASSRDVKAYEQYF
TRBJ2-7	TRBD2	TRBV11-1	-	TGTGCCAGCAGCAAAGGATTGGCGGGAGGTCCCGGTGGGTACGAGCAGTACTTC	CASSKGLAGGPGGYEQYF
TRBJ1-5	-	TRBV5-1	few	TGCGCCAGCAGCTTGCGCAGCGGGGATCAGCCCCAGCATTTT	CASSLRSGDQPQHF
TRBJ2-3	-	TRBV7-9	-	TGTGCCAGCAGCCCGCGGGGTAGACCTGATACGCAGTATTTT	CASSPRGRPDTQYF
TRBJ2-7	-	TRBV7-2	many	TGTGCCAGCAGCCCAGGCTACGAGCAGTACTTC	CASSPGYEQYF
TRBJ2-1	TRBD2	TRBV7-9	few	TGTGCCAGCAGCCAAACGCCGGGACTAGCGTTCGATGAGCAGTTCTTC	CASSQTPGLAFDEQFF
TRBJ2-1	-	TRBV28	few	TGTGCCAGCAGCCCTGTGCTAGATCCTGAGCAGTTCTTC	CASSPVLDPEQFF
TRBJ2-1	TRBD2	TRBV28	few	TGTGCCTCCGGCGGGGGAACGAGCTCCTACAATGAGCAGTTCTTC	CASGGGTSSYNEQFF
TRBJ2-2	TRBD1	TRBV5-5	-	TGTGCCAGCAGCTTCCGGACAGGTTCGAACACCGGGGTGCTGTTTTTT	CASSFRTGSNTGVLFF